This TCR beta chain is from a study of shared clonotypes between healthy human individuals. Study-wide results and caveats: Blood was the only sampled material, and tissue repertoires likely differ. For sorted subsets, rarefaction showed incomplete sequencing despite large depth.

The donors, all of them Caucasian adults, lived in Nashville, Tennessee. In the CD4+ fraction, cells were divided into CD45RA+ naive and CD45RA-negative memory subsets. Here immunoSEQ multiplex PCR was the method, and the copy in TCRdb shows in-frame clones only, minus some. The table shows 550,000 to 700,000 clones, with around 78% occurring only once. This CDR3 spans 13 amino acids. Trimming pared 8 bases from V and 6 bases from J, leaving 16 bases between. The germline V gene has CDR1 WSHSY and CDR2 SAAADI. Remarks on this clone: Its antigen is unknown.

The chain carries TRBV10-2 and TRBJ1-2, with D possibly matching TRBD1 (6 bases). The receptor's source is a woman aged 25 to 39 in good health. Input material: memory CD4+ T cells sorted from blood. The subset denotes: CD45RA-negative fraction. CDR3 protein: CASAITGRDGYTF. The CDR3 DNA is TGCGCCAGCGCAATAACAGGGAGGGATGGCTACACCTTC.